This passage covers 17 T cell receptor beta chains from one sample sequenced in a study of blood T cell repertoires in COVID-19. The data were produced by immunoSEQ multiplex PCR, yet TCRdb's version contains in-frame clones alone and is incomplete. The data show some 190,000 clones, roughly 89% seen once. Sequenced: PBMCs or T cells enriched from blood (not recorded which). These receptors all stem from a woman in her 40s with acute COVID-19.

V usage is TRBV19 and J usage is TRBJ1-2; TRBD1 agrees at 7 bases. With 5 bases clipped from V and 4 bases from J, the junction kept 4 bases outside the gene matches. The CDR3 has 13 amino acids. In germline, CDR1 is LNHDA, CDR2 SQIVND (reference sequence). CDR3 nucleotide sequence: TGTGCCAGTAGTCCTGGACAGGTCTATGGCTACACCTTC. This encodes CASSPGQVYGYTF.

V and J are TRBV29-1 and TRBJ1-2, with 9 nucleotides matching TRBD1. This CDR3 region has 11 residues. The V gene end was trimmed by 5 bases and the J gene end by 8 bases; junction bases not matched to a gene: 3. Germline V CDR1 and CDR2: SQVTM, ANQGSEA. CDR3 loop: CSVPDRGGYTF. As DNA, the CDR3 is TGCAGCGTTCCGGACAGGGGAGGCTACACCTTC.

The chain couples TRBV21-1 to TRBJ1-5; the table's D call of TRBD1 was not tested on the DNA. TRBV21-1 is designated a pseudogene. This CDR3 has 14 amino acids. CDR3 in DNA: TGTGCCAGCAGCAGGGGACAGGGGAATCAGCCCCAGCATTTT. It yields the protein CASSRGQGNQPQHF.

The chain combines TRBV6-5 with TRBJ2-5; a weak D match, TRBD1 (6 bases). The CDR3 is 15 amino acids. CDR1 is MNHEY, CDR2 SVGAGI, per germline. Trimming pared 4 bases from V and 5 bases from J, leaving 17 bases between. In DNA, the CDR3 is TGTGCCAGCAGTTCCACTTCAGGGGTGGGGGAGACCCAGTACTTC. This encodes CASSSTSGVGETQYF.

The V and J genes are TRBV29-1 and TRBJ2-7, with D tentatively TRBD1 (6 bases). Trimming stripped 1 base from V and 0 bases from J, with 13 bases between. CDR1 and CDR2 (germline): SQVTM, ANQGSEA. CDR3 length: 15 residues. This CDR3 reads CSVEGGRSNSYEQYF. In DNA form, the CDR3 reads TGCAGCGTTGAAGGGGGGCGGTCGAACTCCTACGAGCAGTACTTC.

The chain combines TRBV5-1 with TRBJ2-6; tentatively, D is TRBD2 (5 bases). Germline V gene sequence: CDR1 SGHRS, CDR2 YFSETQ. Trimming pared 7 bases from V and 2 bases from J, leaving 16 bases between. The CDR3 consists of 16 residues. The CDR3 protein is CASSEGEVPGANVLTF. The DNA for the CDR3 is TGCGCCAGCTCAGAGGGAGAGGTCCCTGGGGCCAACGTCCTGACTTTC.

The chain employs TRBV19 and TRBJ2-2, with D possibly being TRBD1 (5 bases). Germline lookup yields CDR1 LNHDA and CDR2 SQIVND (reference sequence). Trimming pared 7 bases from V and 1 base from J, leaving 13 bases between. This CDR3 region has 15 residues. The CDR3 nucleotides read TGTGCCAGTACCCCCCTCCAGGGGAACACCGGGGAGCTGTTTTTT. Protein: CASTPLQGNTGELFF.

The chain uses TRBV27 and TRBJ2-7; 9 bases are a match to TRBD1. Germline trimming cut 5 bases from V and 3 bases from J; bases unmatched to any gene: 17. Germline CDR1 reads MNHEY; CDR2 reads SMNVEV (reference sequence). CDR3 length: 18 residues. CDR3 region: CASSPRGRDRDRDYEQYF. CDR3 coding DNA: TGTGCCAGCAGTCCCCGCGGCCGGGACAGGGACCGGGACTACGAGCAGTACTTC.

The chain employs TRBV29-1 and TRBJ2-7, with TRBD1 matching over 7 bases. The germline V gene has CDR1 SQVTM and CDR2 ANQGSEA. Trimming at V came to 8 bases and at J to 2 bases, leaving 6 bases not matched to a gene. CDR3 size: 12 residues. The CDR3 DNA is TGCAGCACCCGGACAGGAGCCTACGAGCAGTACTTC. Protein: CSTRTGAYEQYF.

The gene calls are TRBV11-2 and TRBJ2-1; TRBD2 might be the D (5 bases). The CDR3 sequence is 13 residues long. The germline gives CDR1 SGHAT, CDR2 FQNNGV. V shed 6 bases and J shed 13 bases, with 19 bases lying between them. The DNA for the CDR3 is TGTGCCAGCAGACCGGGAAGCGAAAACAGCCAGTTCTTC. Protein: CASRPGSENSQFF.

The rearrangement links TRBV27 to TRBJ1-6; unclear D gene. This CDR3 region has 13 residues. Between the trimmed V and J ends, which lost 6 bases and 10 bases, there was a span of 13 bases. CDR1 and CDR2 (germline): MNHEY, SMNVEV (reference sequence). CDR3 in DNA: TGTGCCAGCAGGGGAGTGGGTAGCTCACCCCTCCACTTT. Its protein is CASRGVGSSPLHF.

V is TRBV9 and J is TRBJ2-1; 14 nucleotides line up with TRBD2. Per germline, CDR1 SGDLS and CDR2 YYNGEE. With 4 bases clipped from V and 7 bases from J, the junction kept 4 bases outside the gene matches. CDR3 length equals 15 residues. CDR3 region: CASSSTSGRGNEQFF. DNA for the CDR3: TGTGCCAGCAGCTCGACTAGCGGGAGGGGGAATGAGCAGTTCTTC.

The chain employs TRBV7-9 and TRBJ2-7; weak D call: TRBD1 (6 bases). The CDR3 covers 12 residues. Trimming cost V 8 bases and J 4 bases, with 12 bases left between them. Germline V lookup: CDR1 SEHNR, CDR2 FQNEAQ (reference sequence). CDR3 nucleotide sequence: TGTGCCAGCTCGGACAGAGCATACGAGCAGTACTTC. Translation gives CASSDRAYEQYF.

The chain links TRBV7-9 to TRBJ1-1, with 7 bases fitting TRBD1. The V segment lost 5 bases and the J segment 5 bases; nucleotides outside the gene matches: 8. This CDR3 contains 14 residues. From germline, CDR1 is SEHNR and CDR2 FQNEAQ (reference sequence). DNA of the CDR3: TGTGCCAGCAGCCCCCAGACAGGGAGGACTGAAGCTTTCTTT. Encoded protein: CASSPQTGRTEAFF.

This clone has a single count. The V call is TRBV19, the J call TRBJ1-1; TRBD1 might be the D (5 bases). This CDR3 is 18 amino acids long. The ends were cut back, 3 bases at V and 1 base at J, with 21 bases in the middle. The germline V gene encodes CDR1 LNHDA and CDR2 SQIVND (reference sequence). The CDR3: CASSMDFIGASQNTEAFF. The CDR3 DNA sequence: TGTGCCAGTAGTATGGATTTCATAGGGGCCTCCCAGAACACTGAAGCTTTCTTT. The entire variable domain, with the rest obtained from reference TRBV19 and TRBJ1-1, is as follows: DGGITQSPKYLFRKEGQNVTLSCEQNLNHDAMYWYRQDPGQGLRLIYYSQIVNDFQKGDIAEGYSVSREKKESFPLTVTSAQKNPTAFYLCASSMDFIGASQNTEAFFGQGTRLTVV.

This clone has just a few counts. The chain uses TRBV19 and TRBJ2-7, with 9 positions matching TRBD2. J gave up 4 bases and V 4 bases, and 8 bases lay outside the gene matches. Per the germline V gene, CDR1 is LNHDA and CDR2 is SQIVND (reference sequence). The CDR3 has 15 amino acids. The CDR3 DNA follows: TGTGCCAGTAGTACCAACGGACTAGCGCGGTACGAGCAGTACTTC. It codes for CASSTNGLARYEQYF.

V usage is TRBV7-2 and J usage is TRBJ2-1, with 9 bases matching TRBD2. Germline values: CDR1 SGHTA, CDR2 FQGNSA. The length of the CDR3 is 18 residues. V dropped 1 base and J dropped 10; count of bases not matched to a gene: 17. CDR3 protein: CASSLGWEKRGVGGEQFF. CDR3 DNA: TGTGCCAGCAGCTTAGGCTGGGAAAAGCGGGGGGTCGGAGGGGAGCAGTTCTTC. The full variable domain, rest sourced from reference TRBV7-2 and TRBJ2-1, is GAGVSQSPSNKVTEKGKDVELRCDPISGHTALYWYRQSLGQGLEFLIYFQGNSAPDKSGLPSDRFSAERTGGSVSTLTIQRTQQEDSAVYLCASSLGWEKRGVGGEQFFGPGTRLTVL.